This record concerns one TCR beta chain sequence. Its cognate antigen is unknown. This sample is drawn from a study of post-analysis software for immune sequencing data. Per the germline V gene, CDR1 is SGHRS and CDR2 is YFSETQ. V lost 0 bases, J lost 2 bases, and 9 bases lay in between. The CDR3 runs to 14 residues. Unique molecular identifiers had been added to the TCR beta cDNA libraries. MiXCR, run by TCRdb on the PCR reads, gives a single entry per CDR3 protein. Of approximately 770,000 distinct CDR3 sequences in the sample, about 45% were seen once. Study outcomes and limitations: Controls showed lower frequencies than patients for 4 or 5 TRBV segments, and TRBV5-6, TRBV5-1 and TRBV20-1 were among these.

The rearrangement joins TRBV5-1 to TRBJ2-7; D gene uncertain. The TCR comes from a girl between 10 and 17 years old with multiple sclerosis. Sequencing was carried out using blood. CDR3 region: CASSLGLETYEQYF. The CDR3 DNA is TGCGCCAGCAGCTTGGGCCTAGAGACCTACGAGCAGTACTTC.